Included here is one T cell receptor beta chain sequence, with context. What this receptor recognizes is not known. No quality values exist for individual bases; no much larger clone is one base distant. The cysteine opens and the phenylalanine closes a CDR3 of 17 amino acids. Here the CDR3 DNA is all that survives: 51 bases in frame from base 1. CDR1 is given as SGHTA and CDR2 as FQGTGA, both from the germline V gene. For this chain, trimming is 3 bases at the V end and 6 bases at the J end, and the number of junction bases without a gene match is 9. These data belong to a study of CD8 T cells in ankylosing spondylitis (dated by TCRdb to about 2017). For context, the study as a whole: To find TCR variants linked to disease, the study profiled T cell receptor beta repertoires in ankylosing spondylitis patients and healthy donors. The whole study cohort included about a hundred healthy donors and 25 ankylosing spondylitis patients. Peripheral blood was sampled, and synovial fluid was additionally collected from ankylosing spondylitis patients.

Sequencing was carried out with an Illumina HiSeq 2500. Quantitative 5'-RACE with molecular barcodes was used to prepare TCR beta libraries. Per the original workflow: Disease-linked TCR variants were identified with a new computational method built on a probabilistic model of VDJ rearrangement. TCRdb reprocessing: public reads trimmed at Q25 with fastp, clones called with MiXCR, in-frame beta chains kept. Merged by CDR3 protein, the rows form single entries marked with the most common genes and DNA. These V and J calls originate from TCRdb's pipeline instead of the authors' own analysis. This sample is represented by about 300,000 distinct CDR3 sequences; approximately 10% of them were singletons. Roughly 9.2% of the sample belongs to the ten largest clones. Study-wide conclusions, independent of this receptor: Blood from ankylosing spondylitis patients appeared to be characterized by a TCR beta motif made up of under 10 highly homologous amino acid variants. The disease-linked clones were reported to be significantly enriched in matched synovial fluid samples from ankylosing spondylitis patients. Some TCR beta motif variants had previously been reported in synovial fluid and blood of reactive arthritis patients, which suggested common disease-initiation mechanisms. A CD8+ phenotype was shown by the disease-linked clones, which were found at relatively low frequencies in peripheral blood.

Sequenced material: blood, either unsorted or a sorted T cell fraction (not recorded which). The chain links TRBV7-3 with TRBJ2-2, with TRBD2 identical over 11 junction bases. The TCR comes from a female donor with ankylosing spondylitis or in good health (not recorded which). The nucleotide sequence is TGTGCCAGCAGCTTCTCGTTTAGCGGGGGGGCGCCCGGGGAGCTGTTTTTT. It translates as CASSFSFSGGAPGELFF.